One and the same sample provided the 10 T cell receptor beta chains below, sequenced in a study of blood T cell repertoires in COVID-19. The assay was immunoSEQ multiplex PCR, and TCRdb's table has in-frame clones only and misses some. The sample holds over 100,000 clones, roughly 87% seen once. Sequencing was performed on peripheral blood. The receptors derive from a woman aged 45-65 years with COVID-19, enrolled during active disease.

In regard to this clone: Different DNA sequences within this sample yield the same CDR3. This rearrangement joins TRBV18 to TRBJ2-1; TRBD2 is a possible D gene (5 bases). The CDR3 loop spans 13 amino acids. Looked up from germline, CDR1 is KGHSH and CDR2 is LQKENI. V was trimmed by 3 bases and J by 8 bases, leaving 11 bases between them. The CDR3 reads CASSPPPGDEQFF. The CDR3 bases are TGTGCCAGCTCACCCCCACCCGGGGATGAGCAGTTCTTC.

Concerning this clone itself: Other DNA sequences within the sample encode an identical CDR3. The rearrangement links TRBV12-3 or TRBV12-4 to TRBJ1-1; TRBD1 might be the D (6 bases). The V and J ends lost 5 bases and 3 bases respectively, with 10 bases between them. The CDR3 runs to 13 residues. The CDR3 DNA follows: TGTGCCAGCAGTCTTGCAGGGGACACTGAAGCTTTCTTT. Protein sequence: CASSLAGDTEAFF.

The chain uses TRBV25-1 and TRBJ1-2; weak D call: TRBD1 (5 bases). Trimming shortened V by 2 bases and J by 4 bases, and 8 bases separated the two germline ends. The germline gives CDR1 MGHDK, CDR2 SYGVNS. The CDR3 loop spans 13 amino acids. The CDR3 coding sequence is TGTGCCAGCAGTGAAGCAGGGCGCTATGGCTACACCTTC. Protein product: CASSEAGRYGYTF.

Worth noting for this clone: Other DNA sequences in the same sample also yield this CDR3. This chain joins TRBV6-1 and TRBJ1-5; 8 bases line up with TRBD1. Germline CDR1 and CDR2: MNHNS and SASEGT. There are 16 residues in the CDR3. With 2 bases clipped from V and 6 bases from J, the junction kept 9 bases outside the gene matches. CDR3 DNA: TGTGCCAGCAGTGAAATCGGGCAGGGGGCGGGTCAGCCCCAGCATTTT. It is translated as CASSEIGQGAGQPQHF.

The chain employs TRBV3-1 (or the pseudogene TRBV3-2) and TRBJ2-7; 9 bases fit TRBD2. The germline V gene has CDR1 LGHDT and CDR2 YNNKEL (reference sequence). The CDR3 spans 15 residues. Trimming at V came to 1 base and at J to 4 bases, leaving 5 bases not matched to a gene. CDR3 coding DNA: TGTGCCAGCAGCCAAGGGAGCCTAGCGGGGTACGAGCAGTACTTC. It specifies CASSQGSLAGYEQYF.

The V call is TRBV7-2, the J call TRBJ2-3, with 9 bases that match TRBD1. V lost 6 bases, J lost 0 bases, and 4 bases stayed unmatched. This CDR3 contains 15 residues. Germline V gene data show CDR1 as SGHTA and CDR2 as FQGNSA. Written as DNA, the CDR3 is TGTGCCAGCAGACCAACAGGGGGCAGCACAGATACGCAGTATTTT. Its protein is CASRPTGGSTDTQYF.

The genes are TRBV13 and TRBJ1-3; no clear D. Trimming removed 0 bases at V and 0 bases at J, with 12 bases between. Per germline, CDR1 PRHDT and CDR2 FYEKMQ (reference sequence). CDR3 length equals 17 residues. This CDR3 is CASSLGLGVDSGNTIYF. For the CDR3, the DNA is TGTGCCAGCAGCTTAGGCCTCGGGGTGGACTCTGGAAACACCATATATTTT.

This clone was observed a few times. Additional DNA sequences in this sample encode the identical CDR3. The chain links TRBV12-3 or TRBV12-4 to TRBJ2-7, with D unclear. This CDR3 is built from 13 residues. Trimming stripped 1 base from V and 2 bases from J, with 6 bases between. In DNA, the CDR3 is TGTGCCAGCAGTTTAGGGCAGACCTACGAGCAGTACTTC. Protein sequence: CASSLGQTYEQYF.

The rearrangement uses TRBV5-6 and TRBJ2-6, with D possibly being TRBD2 (5 bases). The CDR3 covers 17 residues. Per germline, CDR1 SGHDT and CDR2 YYEEEE. Trimming removed 3 bases from V and 0 bases from J, with 13 bases in between. The CDR3 DNA follows: TGTGCCAGCAGCTACTTCCGGGGAGACTCTGGGGCCAACGTCCTGACTTTC. It specifies CASSYFRGDSGANVLTF.

The CDR3 nucleotides read TGTGCCAGCAGCCAGACAGGGGGAGCGGGAAACACCATATATTTT. Residues: CASSQTGGAGNTIYF. The V gene is TRBV3-1 (or the pseudogene TRBV3-2), the J gene TRBJ1-3, with 9 bases lining up with TRBD1. The germline V gene encodes CDR1 LGHDT and CDR2 YNNKEL (reference sequence). The CDR3 covers 15 residues. V shed 3 bases, J shed 4 bases, and the junction held 4 bases outside the gene matches.